This T cell receptor beta chain stems from a study of cytomegalovirus exposure and HLA in healthy donors. Study overall: Early released data had about 80 million unique TCRs, all coming from HLA-typed donors. Study-level points and caveats: In a later analysis, around 18,000 TCR beta sequences were associated with HLA alleles at 0.05 false discovery rate. Analysis was carried out at a later point, and it linked a missense DCLRE1C variant to TCR beta V- and J-gene trimming.

This PCR relied on a set of 60 Vbeta primers and 13 Jbeta primers. Original processing methods: Unique TCR beta chains numbered about 79 million in a later analysis, with some 9.9 million shared. The method was immunoSEQ multiplex PCR; TCRdb's version includes in-frame clones alone and lacks a portion of them. The V and J calls and clone size are taken from that table; D and trimming were inferred from the DNA. The sample carries 270,000 or so clones, 75% to 90% recorded once. Unmatched junction bases numbered 10, after V lost 5 bases and J lost 2 bases. Germline V gene lookup returns CDR1 SGHTA and CDR2 FQGNSA. The CDR3 is made up of 16 amino acids. This clone is a singleton in its sample. Its cognate antigen is unknown.

This receptor was taken from a man in his forties in good health and CMV-seropositive. The chain is built from TRBV7-2 and TRBJ2-3; 7 bases map to TRBD2. What was sequenced was PBMCs. The CDR3 sequence is CASSPMGGLPTDTQYF. As DNA, the CDR3 is TGTGCCAGCAGCCCCATGGGAGGGCTACCCACAGATACGCAGTATTTT. Supplemented by reference TRBV7-2 and TRBJ2-3, the full variable domain reads GAGVSQSPSNKVTEKGKDVELRCDPISGHTALYWYRQSLGQGLEFLIYFQGNSAPDKSGLPSDRFSAERTGGSVSTLTIQRTQQEDSAVYLCASSPMGGLPTDTQYFGPGTRLTVL.